The rows below give T cell receptor beta chains drawn from one sample of a study of post-analysis software for immune sequencing data. TCRdb fed the PCR reads into MiXCR, producing one record per CDR3 protein. The repertoire holds approximately 770,000 distinct CDR3 sequences, with around 46% as singletons. Material: blood. The receptors here all came from a girl aged 5-17 years with multiple sclerosis. The CDR3 runs from the conserved cysteine through the conserved F or W. Rows give clone size only sometimes, using once, few, many, or a class for an expanded clone.

J: TRBJ2-7
size: few
V: TRBV6-2/TRBV6-3
length: 17
CDR3: CASSYGYFGTRSYEQYF

J: TRBJ2-7
size: NA
V: TRBV6-2/TRBV6-3
length: 14
CDR3: CASSYSGAGGFQYF

J: TRBJ2-1
size: NA
V: TRBV5-1
length: 16
CDR3: CASSHSQREGRNEQFF

J: TRBJ1-2
size: NA
V: TRBV29-1
length: 12
CDR3: CSGESGFGGYTF

J: NA
size: few
V: TRBV20-1
length: 13
CDR3: CSARHQGNHEQYF

J: TRBJ2-1
size: NA
V: TRBV7-6
length: 15
CDR3: CASSLNTGSGNEQFF

J: TRBJ2-1
size: NA
V: TRBV20-1
length: 12
CDR3: CSALGIVNEQFF

J: TRBJ2-7
size: NA
V: TRBV28
length: 16
CDR3: CASSLPSGSYSYEQYF

J: TRBJ2-1
size: NA
V: TRBV29-1
length: 12
CDR3: CSVELRYNEQFF

J: TRBJ2-1
size: NA
V: TRBV5-5
length: 19
CDR3: CASSRGGSSGRVRYNEQFF

J: TRBJ2-2
size: once
V: TRBV7-3
length: 14
CDR3: CASSSPLGTGELFF

J: TRBJ2-3
size: many
V: TRBV7-2
length: 13
CDR3: CASSWRPRDTQYF

J: TRBJ2-2
size: NA
V: TRBV9
length: 17
CDR3: CASSPPGLAGVTGELFF

J: TRBJ2-7
size: few
V: TRBV7-2
length: 14
CDR3: CASSLVQGDYEQYF

J: TRBJ2-5
size: NA
V: TRBV7-3
length: 13
CDR3: CASSLTGGSWEYF

J: TRBJ1-1
size: NA
V: TRBV7-9
length: 13
CDR3: CASSLDAGQVAFF

J: TRBJ2-5
size: NA
V: TRBV12-5
length: 17
CDR3: CASGLVGAEASAETQYF